This entry lists 22 T cell receptor beta chains sequenced from one sample in a study of identical twins. TCRdb re-derived calls from the 5' RACE reads in MiXCR, one entry per CDR3 protein. The top ten clones hold more than 8.5% of a sample with 240,000 or so distinct CDR3 sequences, roughly a tenth of them seen once. Sequenced input: memory T cells sorted from blood. The receptor set was obtained from a man aged 45-65 years in good health.

This clonotype was recorded many times. The V and J genes are TRBV7-2 and TRBJ2-3; D is ambiguous. The CDR3 length is 16 residues. The ends were cut back, 0 bases at V and 6 bases at J, with 16 bases in the middle. Germline CDR1 is SGHTA and CDR2 is FQGNSA. As DNA, the CDR3 is TGTGCCAGCAGCTTAGCGGTTTCCGCGGCGCAGGATACGCAGTATTTT. The encoded protein is CASSLAVSAAQDTQYF.

The V call is TRBV5-5, the J call TRBJ1-2, with 12 bases aligning to TRBD1. Germline-derived CDR1 and CDR2 are SGHKS and YYEKEE (reference sequence). This CDR3 region has 15 residues. V lost 4 bases to trimming and J lost 7 bases; unmatched junction nucleotides: 8. CDR3 in DNA: TGTGCCAGCAGCATAGGGACAGGGGGCGCGGGTGGCTACACCTTC. It encodes CASSIGTGGAGGYTF.

This rearrangement joins TRBV6-1 to TRBJ1-1; a weak D match, TRBD1 (5 bases). V was cut by 8 bases and J by 6 bases, with 16 bases left in between. This CDR3 has 13 residues. CDR1 is MNHNS, CDR2 SASEGT, per germline. The CDR3 protein is CASRSGERSEAFF. For the CDR3, the DNA is TGTGCCAGCCGGTCGGGGGAGAGGTCTGAAGCTTTCTTT.

In its sample, this clonotype was seen many times. The chain has TRBV7-8 and TRBJ2-5; D remains unclear. Germline V gene sequence: CDR1 SGHVS, CDR2 FQNEAQ. The CDR3 runs 12 residues. The V and J ends lost 0 bases and 5 bases respectively, with 4 bases between them. The CDR3 DNA follows: TGTGCCAGCAGCTTAGCGCTGGAGACCCAGTACTTC. It encodes CASSLALETQYF. Variable domain in full (rest from reference TRBV7-8 and TRBJ2-5): GAGVSQSPRYKVAKRGQDVALRCDPISGHVSLFWYQQALGQGPEFLTYFQNEAQLDKSGLPSDRFFAERPEGSVSTLKIQRTQQEDSAVYLCASSLALETQYFGPGTRLLVL.

This clonotype has only a few counts. V and J are TRBV6-1 and TRBJ2-3; no reliable D call. The CDR3 contains 14 residues. Trimming stripped 6 bases from V and 3 bases from J, with 13 bases between. Per germline, CDR1 MNHNS and CDR2 SASEGT. As DNA, the CDR3 is TGTGCCAGCAGGGCGACTGGATCAACAGATACGCAGTATTTT. Residues: CASRATGSTDTQYF.

This clonotype was observed many times. This chain uses TRBV5-1 with TRBJ1-6, with TRBD1 matching 10 bases. V trimming: 7 bases; J trimming: 7 bases; junction bases outside the gene matches: 5. Germline-derived CDR1 and CDR2 are SGHRS and YFSETQ. The CDR3 covers 14 residues. CDR3 amino acids: CASSGQGSNSPLHF. CDR3 DNA sequence: TGCGCCAGCTCGGGACAGGGGTCCAATTCACCCCTCCACTTT. The full variable domain, completed using reference TRBV5-1 and TRBJ1-6, is KAGVTQTPRYLIKTRGQQVTLSCSPISGHRSVSWYQQTPGQGLQFLFEYFSETQRNKGNFPGRFSGRQFSNSRSEMNVSTLELGDSALYLCASSGQGSNSPLHFGNGTRLTVT.

This clonotype came up many times. The chain uses TRBV29-1 and TRBJ1-5, with a possible D match to TRBD1 (6 bases). Germline-derived CDR1 and CDR2 are SQVTM and ANQGSEA. Trimming pared 4 bases from V and 5 bases from J, leaving 18 bases between. The CDR3 is 15 amino acids. CDR3 in amino acids: CSVALGARGDQPQHF. The CDR3 region has the DNA TGCAGCGTTGCGTTGGGGGCAAGGGGCGATCAGCCCCAGCATTTT.

This clonotype has only a few counts. The rearrangement links TRBV6-2 or TRBV6-3 to TRBJ2-7; TRBD2 matches at 13 bases. The CDR3 has 14 residues. Per germline, CDR1 MNHEY and CDR2 SVGEGT. V shed 4 bases, J shed 6 bases, and the junction held 3 bases outside the gene matches. Written as DNA, the CDR3 is TGTGCCAGCAGTTCAGGACTAGCGGGGGCCGAGCAGTACTTC. It translates to CASSSGLAGAEQYF.

This clonotype was seen repeatedly, ten times or more. This rearrangement joins TRBV4-3 to TRBJ2-7; TRBD1 agrees at 7 bases. Looked up from germline, CDR1 is LGHNA and CDR2 is YSLEER. J gave up 1 base and V 4 bases, and 7 bases lay outside the gene matches. The CDR3 runs to 15 residues. The CDR3 loop is CASSLHRQGSYEQYF. In nucleotides, the CDR3 is TGCGCCAGCAGCCTCCACCGACAGGGATCCTACGAGCAGTACTTC.

As regards this clonotype: A much bigger clone sits one base away, suggesting this may be a read error. The chain carries TRBV11-2 and TRBJ1-4; 7 bases fit TRBD1. After removal of 4 bases from V and 4 bases from J, the junction contained 3 bases not matched to a gene. Germline CDR1 and CDR2: SGHAT and FQNNGV. CDR3 size: 14 residues. CDR3: CASSSGQLNEKLFF. For the CDR3, the DNA is TGTGCCAGCAGCTCGGGACAGCTTAATGAAAAACTGTTTTTT.

This clonotype was picked up many times. This chain connects TRBV6-5 to TRBJ2-4, with unresolved D. V lost 6 bases and J lost 5, with 20 bases in between. Germline V gives CDR1 MNHEY, CDR2 SVGAGI. This CDR3 is built from 16 residues. The CDR3 region has the DNA TGTGCCAGCAGGACTCGCTGGCCCGACACCCAAAACATTCAGTACTTC. Its protein product is CASRTRWPDTQNIQYF.

In this sample, this clonotype turned up many times. The genes are TRBV28 and TRBJ2-5; D perhaps matches TRBD1 (5 bases). Germline V gene data show CDR1 as MDHEN and CDR2 as SYDVKM. This CDR3 contains 13 residues. V dropped 10 bases and J dropped 4 bases, with 16 bases sitting between them. DNA for the CDR3: TGTGCCACATGGGTCGGCCAGGGAGAGACCCAGTACTTC. As protein: CATWVGQGETQYF.

This clonotype was detected many times. The chain couples TRBV2 to TRBJ2-7; maybe TRBD1 (6 bases). CDR1 SNHLY and CDR2 FYNNEI come from the germline V gene. Trimming took 6 bases from V and 0 from J, leaving 12 bases between them. The CDR3 covers 14 residues. CDR3 bases: TGTGCCAGCAGAGCCGACAGGTTCTCCTACGAGCAGTACTTC. Translating it yields CASRADRFSYEQYF.

This rearrangement joins TRBV27 to TRBJ2-1; weak D call: TRBD2 (7 bases). Trimming stripped 1 base from V and 5 bases from J, with 18 bases between. Germline loops: CDR1 MNHEY, CDR2 SMNVEV (reference sequence). The CDR3 contains 17 residues. CDR3 coding DNA: TGTGCCAGCAGTTTATACGGGGGGCGGGGAGGCCACAATGAGCAGTTCTTC. This encodes CASSLYGGRGGHNEQFF.

The sample holds a few counts of this clonotype. The chain is built from TRBV7-9 and TRBJ2-1; D not resolved. The CDR3 extends over 15 amino acids. CDR1 is SEHNR and CDR2 is FQNEAQ in the germline V gene (reference sequence). Trimming removed 2 bases from V and 6 bases from J, with 14 bases in between. CDR3 DNA: TGTGCCAGCAGCTTACCGTACAGATTAGGCAATGAGCAGTTCTTC. It translates to CASSLPYRLGNEQFF.

This clonotype was detected a few times. V is TRBV7-9 and J is TRBJ2-7; 7 bases fit TRBD1. The J segment lost 0 bases and the V segment lost 5 bases, leaving 7 bases of the junction unmatched. Germline CDR1 is SEHNR and CDR2 is FQNEAQ (reference sequence). The length of the CDR3 is 15 residues. CDR3 DNA sequence: TGTGCCAGCAGCCGTGAAGCAGGGGGCTCCTACGAGCAGTACTTC. Encoded protein: CASSREAGGSYEQYF.

The chain is built from TRBV19 and TRBJ1-5; perhaps TRBD1 as D (6 bases). The V end was cut by 6 bases, the J end by 3 bases, with 9 bases between. This CDR3 has 13 amino acids. Germline lookup yields CDR1 LNHDA and CDR2 SQIVND (reference sequence). In DNA, the CDR3 is TGTGCCAGTAGGGACAGCTACAATCAGCCCCAGCATTTT. It encodes CASRDSYNQPQHF.

This clonotype was seen only a few times. This chain joins TRBV7-9 and TRBJ2-7; D is unresolved. CDR3 size: 11 residues. Germline V gene data show CDR1 as SEHNR and CDR2 as FQNEAQ (reference sequence). Trimming cost V 4 bases and J 6 bases, with 7 bases left between them. The CDR3 coding sequence is TGTGCCAGCAGCTACATCTTCGAGCAGTACTTC. Translating it yields CASSYIFEQYF.

The chain couples TRBV18 to TRBJ1-6; no reliable D call. The CDR3 runs to 15 residues. Germline V CDR1 and CDR2: KGHSH, LQKENI. V lost 3 bases and J 3 bases, leaving 9 bases between the germline ends. CDR3 coding DNA: TGTGCCAGCTCACCTGGGCAGCGCTATAATTCACCCCTCCACTTT. It yields the protein CASSPGQRYNSPLHF.

This clonotype occurred a few times. This chain joins TRBV12-3 or TRBV12-4 and TRBJ2-7; 8 positions agree with TRBD1. J lost 4 bases, V lost 7 bases, and 15 bases had no gene match. The CDR3 consists of 16 residues. Here the CDR3 DNA reads TGTGCCAGCACCAGAGGGGCTCAGGGGGCAAGGTACGAGCAGTACTTC. The encoded protein is CASTRGAQGARYEQYF.

This clonotype was detected only a few times. The chain carries TRBV15 and TRBJ2-3; 10 nucleotides line up with TRBD1. J was trimmed by 4 bases and V by 2 bases; bases with no gene match: 6. The CDR3 spans 16 residues. Per the germline V gene, CDR1 is LNHNV and CDR2 is YYDKDF (reference sequence). The CDR3 nucleotides read TGTGCCACCAGCAGATCCGACAGGGGGCCTCCAGATACGCAGTATTTT. Translation: CATSRSDRGPPDTQYF.

The chain carries TRBV20-1 and TRBJ2-7, with 10 bases fitting TRBD1. The CDR3 has 14 amino acids. J gave up 7 bases and V 2 bases, and 8 bases lay outside the gene matches. Germline CDR1 DFQATT, CDR2 SNEGSKA (reference sequence). CDR3 region: CSARTGTGAAEQYF. The CDR3 DNA sequence: TGCAGTGCTAGAACCGGGACAGGGGCGGCGGAGCAGTACTTC.